The rows below give T cell receptor beta chains drawn from one sample of a study of shared clonotypes between healthy human individuals. TCRdb's copy holds only in-frame clones and misses some; the assay was immunoSEQ multiplex PCR. The sample has 550,000 to 750,000 clones; roughly 95% are singletons. Sequences were obtained from naive CD8+ T cells sorted from blood. The receptor set was obtained from a woman aged 25 to 39 in good health. Both conserved end residues are part of each CDR3. A D gene is named only where the DNA matches it firmly. Part of the rows lack a size; the others show once, few, many or a class for expanded clones.

>TRBJ1-2|NA|NA|TRBV13
TGTGCCAGCAGCTTTTACTCCGGCCCAAAAAACAGCGATGGCTACACCTTC
CASSFYSGPKNSDGYTF
>TRBJ2-3|NA|NA|TRBV5-6
TGTGCCAGCAGCTTAAGTTACAGCACAGATACGCAGTATTTT
CASSLSYSTDTQYF
>TRBJ2-1|NA|NA|TRBV13
TGTGCCAGCAGCTTAGGTCACCCCTCCTACAATGAGCAGTTCTTC
CASSLGHPSYNEQFF
>TRBJ2-7|NA|NA|TRBV7-2
TGTGCCAGCAGCTCAGGACTGTGGGAAAGCTCCTACGAGCAGTACTTC
CASSSGLWESSYEQYF
>TRBJ2-5|NA|NA|TRBV6-1
TGTGCCAGCAGTGAATATGTATACCAAGAGACCCAGTACTTC
CASSEYVYQETQYF
>TRBJ1-3|NA|NA|TRBV5-1
TGCGCCAGCAGCTTGAGGCCCTCGCTTCTTGACACCATATATTTT
CASSLRPSLLDTIYF
>TRBJ2-5|TRBD2|NA|TRBV7-6
TGTGCCAGCAGCTCGGCGGGGGGTATCCAAGAGACCCAGTACTTC
CASSSAGGIQETQYF
>TRBJ2-7|NA|NA|TRBV10-3
TGTGCCATCAGCTTGGACAGGGCGACTAGCGCGGCCTACGAGCAGTACTTC
CAISLDRATSAAYEQYF
>TRBJ2-2|NA|once|TRBV27
TGTGCCAGCACGCAGGGCACCGGGGAGCTGTTTTTT
CASTQGTGELFF
>TRBJ2-7|NA|NA|TRBV2
TGTGCCAGCAGTTCCGGACAGAACTCCTACGAGCAGTACTTC
CASSSGQNSYEQYF
>TRBJ2-1|NA|NA|TRBV10-2
TGCGCCAGTTCTTTGGTGTCCGGGACTTTCCGCAATGAGCAGTTCTTC
CASSLVSGTFRNEQFF
>TRBJ2-3|NA|once|TRBV28
TGTGCCAGCAGCCACGTCCCCAGCACAGATACGCAGTATTTT
CASSHVPSTDTQYF
>TRBJ1-1|NA|once|TRBV27
TGTGCCAGCAGTTTATTGACAGCGAACACTGAAGCTTTCTTT
CASSLLTANTEAFF
>TRBJ2-1|NA|NA|TRBV5-1
TGCGCCACCGGACCCCTCAGCTCCTACAATGAGCAGTTCTTC
CATGPLSSYNEQFF
>TRBJ1-5|NA|NA|TRBV28
TGTGCCAGCATCCCGGGGGTCAGGAGCAGCAATCAGCCCCAGCATTTT
CASIPGVRSSNQPQHF
>TRBJ1-1|NA|NA|TRBV13
TGTGCCAGCAGCTTATTTCCCGGGGGGGGCCGCAGGGACACTGAAGCTTTCTTT
CASSLFPGGGRRDTEAFF
>TRBJ2-4|NA|once|TRBV28
TGTGCCACCGGAGTAGGCAAAAACATTCAGTACTTC
CATGVGKNIQYF
>TRBJ2-7|NA|NA|TRBV7-8
TGTGCCAGCAGCTTAGCGCTAGTAGGAACCAACGAACCCTACGAGCAGTACTTC
CASSLALVGTNEPYEQYF
>TRBJ2-3|NA|once|TRBV6-5
TGTGTCAGCAGACGCCTAGCGTCTAGCACAGATACGCAGTATTTT
CVSRRLASSTDTQYF
>TRBJ1-3|NA|once|TRBV19
TGTGCCAGTAGAGGCTCTGGAAACACCATATATTTT
CASRGSGNTIYF
>TRBJ1-1|NA|NA|TRBV7-9
TGTGCCAGCAGGGCCCCGGCTCCTAACACTGAAGCTTTCTTT
CASRAPAPNTEAFF
>TRBJ2-1|TRBD2|NA|TRBV7-9
TGTGCCAGCAGCTCCCACATAGCGGGAGAAGGACCCAATGAGCAGTTCTTC
CASSSHIAGEGPNEQFF
>TRBJ2-7|NA|NA|TRBV19
TGTGCCAGTAGTATCCCCCCGGGTGGCGAGCAGTACTTC
CASSIPPGGEQYF
>TRBJ2-7|NA|NA|TRBV4-1
TGCGCCAGCAGCCAAGAGGCCAGAGGTCACTCCTACGAGCAGTACTTC
CASSQEARGHSYEQYF
>TRBJ2-7|NA|NA|TRBV6-5
TGTGCCAGCAGTTATGACGGCCGACAGTACGAGCAGTACTTC
CASSYDGRQYEQYF
>TRBJ2-1|NA|NA|TRBV20-1
TGCAGTGCTAGTACGAATGAGCAGTTCTTC
CSASTNEQFF
>TRBJ1-2|NA|NA|TRBV5-1
TGCGCCAGCAGCTTGAGAGGGGAGGGTGGCTACACCTTC
CASSLRGEGGYTF
>TRBJ2-2|TRBD2|NA|TRBV7-8
TGTGCCAGCAGCCGGACTAGCGGGAGGACCGGGGAGCTGTTTTTT
CASSRTSGRTGELFF
>TRBJ2-1|TRBD2|NA|TRBV5-6
TGTGCCAGCAGCGTGGGACTAGCGGGTTCCAATGAGCAGTTCTTC
CASSVGLAGSNEQFF
>TRBJ2-3|NA|NA|TRBV4-1
TGCGCCAGCGCCCTAGGGGCTATTAGCACAGATACGCAGTATTTT
CASALGAISTDTQYF
>TRBJ2-7|NA|NA|TRBV28
TGTGCCAGCAGTCCCCTGCTGGGCGGCTACTACGAGCAGTACTTC
CASSPLLGGYYEQYF
>TRBJ2-3|TRBD2|NA|TRBV5-4
TGTGCCAGCAGCTTGTGGGACTACACAGATACGCAGTATTTT
CASSLWDYTDTQYF
>TRBJ1-1|NA|NA|TRBV10-1
TGCGCCAGCAGTGGTTATGGGGGTGGTGAAGCTTTCTTT
CASSGYGGGEAFF
>TRBJ2-7|NA|NA|TRBV2
TGTGCCAGCCGGGACTCCCTCTCCTACGAGCAGTACTTC
CASRDSLSYEQYF
>TRBJ2-7|TRBD2|NA|TRBV6-4
TGTGCCCGAGCAACCGGGACTAGCGGGAGCTACGAGCAGTACTTC
CARATGTSGSYEQYF
>TRBJ2-2|NA|once|TRBV7-8
TGTGCCAGCAGCCCCCCTCTACGGTTTAACACCGGGGAGCTGTTTTTT
CASSPPLRFNTGELFF
>TRBJ2-1|NA|NA|TRBV9
TGTGCCAGCAGCGTATCGGGCTCCTACAATGAGCAGTTCTTC
CASSVSGSYNEQFF
>TRBJ2-7|NA|NA|TRBV6-6
TGTGCCAGCAGCCCAACAACAGGGTTCTACGAGCAGTACTTC
CASSPTTGFYEQYF